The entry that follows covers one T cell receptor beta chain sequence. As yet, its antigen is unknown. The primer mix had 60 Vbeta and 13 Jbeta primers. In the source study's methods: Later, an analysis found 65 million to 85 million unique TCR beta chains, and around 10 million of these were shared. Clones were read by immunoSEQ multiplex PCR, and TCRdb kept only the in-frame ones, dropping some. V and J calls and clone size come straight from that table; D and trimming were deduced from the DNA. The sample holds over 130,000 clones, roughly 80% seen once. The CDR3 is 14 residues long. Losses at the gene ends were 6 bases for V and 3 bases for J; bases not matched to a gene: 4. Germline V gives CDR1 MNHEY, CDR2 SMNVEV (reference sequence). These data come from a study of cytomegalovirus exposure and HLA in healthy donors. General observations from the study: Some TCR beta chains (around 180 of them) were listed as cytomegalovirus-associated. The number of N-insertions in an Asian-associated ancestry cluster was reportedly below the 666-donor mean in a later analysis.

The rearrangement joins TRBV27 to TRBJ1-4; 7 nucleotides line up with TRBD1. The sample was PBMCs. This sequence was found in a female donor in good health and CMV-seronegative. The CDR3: CASSNRGANEKLFF. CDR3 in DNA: TGTGCCAGCAGCAACAGGGGAGCTAATGAAAAACTGTTTTTT.